Sequencing of this T cell receptor (beta chain) was carried out in a study of response to subunit inactivated influenza vaccine. A note on this clonotype: What it binds is not known. A read error may be the cause here, since a much bigger clone is one base away. No conserved phenylalanine or tryptophan is present at the end of the CDR3, so a read error is the likely explanation.

In TCRdb, the RT-PCR reads were re-called with MiXCR into one record per CDR3 protein. The sample has some 300,000 distinct CDR3 sequences, 20% to 25% seen once. Points from the study as a whole: Authors suggested each seasonal flu vaccination may recruit only limited numbers of new T cells.

There are 14 residues in the CDR3. Germline values: CDR1 SNHLY, CDR2 FYNNEI. V was clipped by 4 bases and J by 7 bases, with 14 bases between them. Material: PBMCs from blood, obtained 21 months after vaccination. The rearrangement joins TRBV2 to TRBJ1-5; D not certain. This TCR derives from a man in his fifties or sixties who received an inactivated influenza vaccine. The DNA for the CDR3 is TGTGCCAGCAGTGGGTCCGTAGCGTCGCAGCCCCAGCATTTA. This sequence encodes CASSGSVASQPQHL.